The entry below gives a single T cell receptor beta chain sequence along with its context. The RNA input was 0.5 to 1 ug, and it was reverse transcribed with random hexamers. MiXCR, run by TCRdb on the immunoSEQ multiplex PCR reads, gives a single entry per CDR3 protein. This sample has about 300,000 distinct CDR3 sequences; around nine tenths occur once, and the top ten carry around 0.18%. This CDR3 has 16 residues. Trimming cost V 6 bases and J 3 bases, with 21 bases left between them. Per the germline V gene, CDR1 is SNHLY and CDR2 is FYNNEI. The data stem from a study of CD8 T cells in Susac syndrome.

Sequencing input: CD8+ T cells from PBMCs. The rearrangement joins TRBV2 to TRBJ2-7, with a possible D match to TRBD2 (6 bases). The receptor's source is a human donor with multiple sclerosis. CDR3 coding DNA: TGTGCCAGCAGCCTGACCAGGGCGGAGGGTTTCTACGAGCAGTACTTC. This translates into CASSLTRAEGFYEQYF.